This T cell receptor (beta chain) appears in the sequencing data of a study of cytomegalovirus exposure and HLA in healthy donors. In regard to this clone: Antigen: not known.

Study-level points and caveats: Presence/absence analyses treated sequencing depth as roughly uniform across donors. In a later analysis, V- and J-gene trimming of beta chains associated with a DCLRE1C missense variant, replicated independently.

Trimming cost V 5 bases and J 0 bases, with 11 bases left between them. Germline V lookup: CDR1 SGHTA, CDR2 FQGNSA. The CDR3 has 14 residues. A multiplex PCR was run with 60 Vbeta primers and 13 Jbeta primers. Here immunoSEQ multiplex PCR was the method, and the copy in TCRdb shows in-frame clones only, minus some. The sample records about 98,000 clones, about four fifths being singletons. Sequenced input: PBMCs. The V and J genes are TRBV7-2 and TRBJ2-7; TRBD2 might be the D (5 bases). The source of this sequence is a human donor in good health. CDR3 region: CASSLPGLSYEQYF. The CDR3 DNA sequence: TGTGCCAGCAGCCTACCCGGACTCTCCTACGAGCAGTACTTC. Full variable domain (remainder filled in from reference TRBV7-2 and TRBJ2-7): GAGVSQSPSNKVTEKGKDVELRCDPISGHTALYWYRQSLGQGLEFLIYFQGNSAPDKSGLPSDRFSAERTGGSVSTLTIQRTQQEDSAVYLCASSLPGLSYEQYFGPGTRLTVT.